These T cell receptor beta chains were read from a single sample in a study of control samples from healthy donors and cancer patients. Measured with immunoSEQ multiplex PCR; TCRdb has only the in-frame clones, and not every one. The sample has approximately 140,000 clones, roughly 89% seen once; the top ten hold over 9%. Input material: blood. Receptor source: a man younger than 45 in good health. Each CDR3 is given with its conserved first and last residue. A D gene is named only where the DNA matches it firmly. Clone sizes are given selectively: once, few, many, or a class where the clone is expanded.

size	V	D	J	DNA	CDR3
once	TRBV6-5	TRBD1	TRBJ1-2	TGTGCCAGCAGATCCCCCGGGACAGATGGCTACACCTTC	CASRSPGTDGYTF
NA	TRBV4-3	NA	TRBJ1-4	TGCGCCAGCAGCCAAGTAAGGCGGGCACAGGTAGAGAGTAATGAAAAACTGTTTTTT	CASSQVRRAQVESNEKLFF
NA	TRBV21-1	NA	TRBJ1-5	TGTGCCAGCAGCAGCGGGACAGGGTGTCAGCCCCAGCATTTT	CASSSGTGCQPQHF
NA	TRBV5-6	NA	TRBJ1-1	TGTGCCAGCAGCTATATAACAGGAACTGAAGCTTTCTTT	CASSYITGTEAFF
NA	TRBV7-8	NA	TRBJ2-1	TGTGCCAGCAGCCGTACTAGCTCAAGATACAATGAGCAGTTCTTC	CASSRTSSRYNEQFF
NA	TRBV19	TRBD2	TRBJ2-7	TGTGCCACCAAAAAAGCCAGGGCTAGCGGCTCCTACGAGCAGTACTTC	CATKKARASGSYEQYF
NA	TRBV9	TRBD2	TRBJ2-1	TGTGCCAGCAGCTCGGGACTAGCGGGCTACAATGAGCAGTTCTTC	CASSSGLAGYNEQFF
NA	TRBV28	NA	TRBJ1-4	TGTGCCAGCACGCTAGGGCGAGGAACTAATGAAAAACTGTTTTTT	CASTLGRGTNEKLFF
few	TRBV7-9	NA	TRBJ1-2	TGTGCCAGCAGCCCCCATAACCGGGCCATCACCCACTATGGCTACACCTTC	CASSPHNRAITHYGYTF
NA	TRBV30	NA	TRBJ1-3	TGTGCCTGGAGTCCAGGGATGGGCGGAAACACCATATATTTT	CAWSPGMGGNTIYF
NA	TRBV28	NA	TRBJ2-1	TGTGCCAGCAGTTCCCGACTATATGTATACAATGAGCAGTTCTTC	CASSSRLYVYNEQFF
NA	TRBV19	TRBD2	TRBJ2-7	TGTGCCAGTAGTAGGTTAGCGGGATCCTACGAGCAGTACTTC	CASSRLAGSYEQYF
NA	TRBV2	TRBD1	TRBJ1-4	TGTGCCAGCAGCAAGGGGGCGGTTGAAAAACTGTTTTTT	CASSKGAVEKLFF
NA	TRBV14	NA	TRBJ1-4	TGTGCCAGCAGTTGGGGACAATCAACTAATGAAAAACTGTTTTTT	CASSWGQSTNEKLFF
NA	TRBV7-9	TRBD1	TRBJ1-2	TGTGCCAGCAGCTTAGGGGACAGACTATACTATGGCTACACCTTC	CASSLGDRLYYGYTF
NA	TRBV7-2	NA	TRBJ2-2	TGTGCCAGCAGCTTAGATTGGTTGGGGGAGCTGTTTTTT	CASSLDWLGELFF
NA	TRBV7-8	NA	TRBJ1-1	TGTGCCAGCAGCTTTGATCTGAACACTGAAGCTTTCTTT	CASSFDLNTEAFF
NA	TRBV19	NA	TRBJ1-2	TGTGCCAGTAGTATGGTCGGGGGCTCCTATGGCTACACCTTC	CASSMVGGSYGYTF
NA	TRBV7-9	NA	TRBJ1-1	TGTGCCAGCAGCCTCGCCCAGACAGCCGAAGCTTTCTTT	CASSLAQTAEAFF
NA	TRBV6-6	NA	TRBJ1-3	TGTGCCAGCAGTTACGACAGCAGCTCTGGAAACACCATATATTTT	CASSYDSSSGNTIYF
NA	TRBV30	TRBD2	TRBJ2-1	TGTGCCTGGAGGGCCGGGACTAATTACAATGAGCAGTTCTTC	CAWRAGTNYNEQFF
NA	TRBV9	NA	TRBJ1-3	TGTGCCAGCAGCGGAGGCGGGAGCTCTGGAAACACCATATATTTT	CASSGGGSSGNTIYF
NA	TRBV19	TRBD1	TRBJ1-1	TGTGCCAGCAGCGGGGATCGGGACAGCACTGAAGCTTTCTTT	CASSGDRDSTEAFF
NA	TRBV7-9	TRBD2	TRBJ2-3	TGTGCCGCCCAAGGGGCGGGAGGAGCAGATACGCAGTATTTT	CAAQGAGGADTQYF
NA	TRBV9	NA	TRBJ2-5	TGTGCCAGCAGCGTAGTAGGAGAGACCCAGTACTTC	CASSVVGETQYF
NA	TRBV6-5	TRBD2	TRBJ2-7	TGTGCCAGCAAGCCGGCGGGGGAGATTTCCTACGAGCAGTACTTC	CASKPAGEISYEQYF
NA	TRBV4-1	NA	TRBJ2-7	TGCGCCAGCAGCCAAGGTCCAGGGGACTCCTACGAGCAGTACTTC	CASSQGPGDSYEQYF
NA	TRBV27	TRBD1	TRBJ2-2	TGTGCCAGCAGTATACAGGGGACCGGGGAGCTGTTTTTT	CASSIQGTGELFF
NA	TRBV19	NA	TRBJ1-1	TGTGCCAGTAGCGCGGCTATGAACACTGAAGCTTTCTTT	CASSAAMNTEAFF
NA	TRBV6-6	NA	TRBJ1-2	TGTGCCAGCACGCAAGGGGTTAACTATGGCTACACCTTC	CASTQGVNYGYTF
NA	TRBV2	NA	TRBJ1-4	TGTGCCAGCAGTGACACTATCATCGCGCCTAATGAAAAACTGTTTTTT	CASSDTIIAPNEKLFF
NA	TRBV6-5	TRBD2	TRBJ2-3	TGTGCCAGCAGCGACGTGACGGGAGGGGCAGATACGCAGTATTTT	CASSDVTGGADTQYF
NA	TRBV12-3/TRBV12-4	NA	TRBJ1-1	TGTGCCAGCAATCAGGGAGCCTCCACTGAAGCTTTCTTT	CASNQGASTEAFF
few	TRBV5-6	TRBD1	TRBJ1-4	TGTGCCAGCAGCCCGACGCCCGGGACAGCCCGTGCAACTAATGAAAAACTGTTTTTT	CASSPTPGTARATNEKLFF
NA	TRBV6-5	NA	TRBJ2-5	TGTGCCAGCACTCGCAGCCAGACCCAAGAGACCCAGTACTTC	CASTRSQTQETQYF
few	TRBV6-5	NA	TRBJ1-5	TGTGCCAGCAGTCGGAACGGAAATCAGCCCCAGCATTTT	CASSRNGNQPQHF
NA	TRBV11-2	NA	TRBJ1-2	TGTGCCAGCACCTCCCCCGGCAGACACTATGGCTACACCTTC	CASTSPGRHYGYTF
NA	TRBV28	NA	TRBJ2-7	TGTGCCAGCAGTTTCAGCAGGACTGGAGCCTACGAGCAGTACTTC	CASSFSRTGAYEQYF
NA	TRBV4-2	TRBD2	TRBJ2-7	TGTGCCAGCAGCCAAGATCCTAGCGGGAGAAGCTCCTACGAGCAGTACTTC	CASSQDPSGRSSYEQYF
NA	TRBV4-1	TRBD1	TRBJ1-4	TGCGCCAGCAGCCAACGACCGGGACAGTTTAATGAAAAACTGTTTTTT	CASSQRPGQFNEKLFF
NA	TRBV6-5	TRBD1	TRBJ1-5	TGTGCCAGCTCCTCTGGACAGGGAATTAATCAGCCCCAGCATTTT	CASSSGQGINQPQHF
NA	TRBV2	NA	TRBJ1-2	TGTGCCAGCAGTGAGAGTCGGATATATGGCTACACCTTC	CASSESRIYGYTF
NA	TRBV28	TRBD2	TRBJ2-3	TGTGCCACCGGAGCGGGAGGGGACACAGATACGCAGTATTTT	CATGAGGDTDTQYF
NA	TRBV2	NA	TRBJ1-6	TGTGCCAGCAGTGAATCCGGTGCCTCACCCCTCCACTTT	CASSESGASPLHF
NA	TRBV18	TRBD2	TRBJ2-1	TGTGCCAGCTCATCTACCCGACTAGCGGGAGGGTCTGAGCAGTTCTTC	CASSSTRLAGGSEQFF
NA	TRBV7-9	TRBD1	TRBJ1-1	TGTGCCAGCAGCCCGACAGGGGGCACTGAAGCTTTCTTT	CASSPTGGTEAFF
once	TRBV28	TRBD1	TRBJ1-2	TGTGCCAGCAGGGGACAGGGTTCAGGCTATGGCTACACCTTC	CASRGQGSGYGYTF
NA	TRBV2	NA	TRBJ2-7	TGTGCCAGCAGTGAAGGTCGGGTGAACGAGCAGTACTTC	CASSEGRVNEQYF
once	TRBV2	NA	TRBJ2-7	TGTGCCAGCAGGGCCCCCAGGGACGAGCAGTACTTC	CASRAPRDEQYF
NA	TRBV11-2	TRBD2	TRBJ2-5	TGTGCCAGCAGCACTAGCGGGAGATGGGAGACCCAGTACTTC	CASSTSGRWETQYF
NA	TRBV2	NA	TRBJ1-5	TGTGCCAGCAGTGCAGGGTGGAATCAGCCCCAGCATTTT	CASSAGWNQPQHF
NA	TRBV4-1	TRBD2	TRBJ2-1	TGCGCCAGCAGCCCAGGCCCGGGGGGTTACAATGAGCAGTTCTTC	CASSPGPGGYNEQFF
NA	TRBV4-1	TRBD2	TRBJ2-3	TGCGCCAGCAGCCATGGGGCTAGCGGGACTAGCACAGATACGCAGTATTTT	CASSHGASGTSTDTQYF
NA	TRBV27	TRBD2	TRBJ2-1	TGTGCCAGCCTGCGACTAGCGGGAGGTTACAATGAGCAGTTCTTC	CASLRLAGGYNEQFF